Presented here are 8 T cell receptor beta chains from one specimen sequenced in a study of blood T cell repertoires in COVID-19. Repertoires were generated with immunoSEQ multiplex PCR, while TCRdb's copy carries only in-frame clones and drops some. The data hold 250,000 to 300,000 clones, with less than 90% observed a single time. Input material: peripheral blood. The source of these receptors is a man between 60 and 75 years old who had recovered from COVID-19.

This clone has a single count. The V call is TRBV6-5, the J call TRBJ2-7; 9 positions match TRBD1. From germline, CDR1 is MNHEY and CDR2 SVGAGI. V trimming: 10 bases; J trimming: 2 bases; junction bases outside the gene matches: 9. This CDR3 has 14 amino acids. The CDR3 sequence: CAIENRDRAYEQYF. DNA for the CDR3: TGTGCCATCGAGAACCGGGACAGGGCCTACGAGCAGTACTTC.

The chain carries TRBV5-1 and TRBJ2-1; 7 nucleotides agree with TRBD1. The CDR3 runs to 14 residues. CDR1 is SGHRS and CDR2 is YFSETQ in the germline V gene. The ends lost 6 bases at V and 4 bases at J; junction bases unmatched: 7. CDR3 loop: CASKPGTAYNEQFF. The DNA for the CDR3 is TGCGCCAGCAAGCCCGGGACAGCGTACAATGAGCAGTTCTTC.

The chain has TRBV13 and TRBJ2-3; D is unresolved. The CDR3 is 16 amino acids. Trimming stripped 5 bases from V and 4 bases from J, with 19 bases between. The germline gives CDR1 PRHDT, CDR2 FYEKMQ (reference sequence). The CDR3 sequence: CASSLRTPHSSDTQYF. CDR3 nucleotides: TGTGCCAGCAGCCTACGAACCCCACACAGTTCAGATACGCAGTATTTT.

The V gene is TRBV5-4, the J gene TRBJ2-2, with 12 nucleotides matching TRBD2. The CDR3 is 16 residues long. The germline gives CDR1 SGHNT, CDR2 YYREEE (reference sequence). V dropped 1 base and J dropped 3; count of bases not matched to a gene: 1. CDR3 amino acids: CASSLRLAGDTGELFF. The DNA of the CDR3 is TGTGCCAGCAGCTTGAGACTAGCGGGAGACACCGGGGAGCTGTTTTTT.

This clone was seen a few times. The chain links TRBV29-1 to TRBJ1-1; D unresolved. The CDR3 spans 13 residues. From germline, CDR1 is SQVTM and CDR2 ANQGSEA. The V end was cut by 4 bases, the J end by 0 bases, with 9 bases between. This chain's CDR3 is CSVAQKMNTEAFF. CDR3 nucleotides: TGCAGCGTTGCCCAGAAAATGAACACTGAAGCTTTCTTT.

The genes are TRBV18 and TRBJ2-4; possible D gene TRBD1, 5 bases. CDR3 length equals 13 residues. V was pared by 2 bases and J by 5 bases, with 7 bases between. Per germline, CDR1 KGHSH and CDR2 LQKENI. The CDR3 is CASSPGAENIQYF. The CDR3 DNA reads as TGTGCCAGCTCACCAGGGGCAGAAAACATTCAGTACTTC.

A few counts support this clone. V usage is TRBV5-1 and J usage is TRBJ2-3, with a tentative D call TRBD2 (5 bases). The CDR3 length is 15 residues. The ends were cut back, 1 base at V and 4 bases at J, with 13 bases in the middle. Germline CDR1 and CDR2: SGHRS and YFSETQ. The CDR3 DNA is TGCGCCAGCAGCTTGCGGGGAGTTGACCCAGATACGCAGTATTTT. This sequence encodes CASSLRGVDPDTQYF.

The rearrangement joins TRBV7-2 to TRBJ2-1, with 8 bases identical to TRBD2. The CDR3 contains 14 residues. Germline CDR1 and CDR2: SGHTA and FQGNSA. V gave up 3 bases and J gave up 7 bases; unmatched junction bases: 5. The CDR3 loop is CASSFRGGRNEQFF. CDR3 coding DNA: TGTGCCAGCAGCTTCCGGGGGGGCCGGAATGAGCAGTTCTTC.